Listed here are 13 T cell receptor beta chains from one sample, sequenced in a study of T cell responses to AZD1222 COVID-19 vaccine. Measured with immunoSEQ multiplex PCR; TCRdb has only the in-frame clones, and not every one. Altogether about 130,000 clones are present, around nine tenths being singletons, with the ten largest covering over 5.5%. The material sequenced was peripheral blood, taken on day 0 of AZD1222 vaccination. The receptors stem from an adult in good health.

V usage is TRBV7-9 and J usage is TRBJ1-2; D possibly corresponds to TRBD1 (5 bases). CDR1 and CDR2 from the germline V gene are SEHNR and FQNEAQ (reference sequence). The V end was cut by 5 bases, the J end by 5 bases, with 15 bases between. There are 14 residues in the CDR3. CDR3 amino acids: CASSHGASAYGYTF. In DNA, the CDR3 is TGTGCCAGCAGCCACGGGGCTTCGGCTTATGGCTACACCTTC. The full variable domain, rest sourced from reference TRBV7-9 and TRBJ1-2, is DTGVSQNPRHKITKRGQNVTFRCDPISEHNRLYWYRQTLGQGPEFLTYFQNEAQLEKSRLLSDRFSAERPKGSFSTLEIQRTEQGDSAMYLCASSHGASAYGYTFGSGTRLTVV.

V gene TRBV7-2 combines with J gene TRBJ1-6, with D uncertain. Germline assignment: CDR1 SGHTA and CDR2 FQGNSA. The germline V and J ends were trimmed by 1 base and 7 bases, with 5 bases remaining between them. The CDR3 totals 13 residues. In DNA, the CDR3 is TGTGCCAGCAGCTTAGAGTTAAATTCACCCCTCCACTTT. It yields the protein CASSLELNSPLHF.

The chain employs TRBV11-3 and TRBJ2-1; D perhaps matches TRBD2 (5 bases). Germline loops: CDR1 SGHNT, CDR2 YENEEA. This CDR3 comprises 13 residues. V was cut by 3 bases and J by 9 bases, with 12 bases left in between. The CDR3 DNA follows: TGTGCCAGCAGCTTTGAGGGTATGGGTGAGCAGTTCTTC. Amino acid sequence: CASSFEGMGEQFF.

The chain combines TRBV6-5 with TRBJ1-2, with unresolved D. Germline-derived CDR1 and CDR2 are MNHEY and SVGAGI. This CDR3 is 14 amino acids long. Between the trimmed V and J ends, which lost 0 bases and 4 bases, there was a span of 9 bases. For the CDR3, the DNA is TGTGCCAGCAGTTACTCGGGGAACCCCTATGGCTACACCTTC. Protein product: CASSYSGNPYGYTF.

This clone was seen more than once but under ten times. J is TRBJ1-4 and V is TRBV3-1 (or the pseudogene TRBV3-2); D uncertain. Deletions cut 4 bases from V and 6 bases from J, with 15 bases between. From germline, CDR1 is LGHDT and CDR2 YNNKEL (reference sequence). The CDR3 sequence is 15 residues long. Here the CDR3 reads CASSRNADPYEKLFF. Written as DNA, the CDR3 is TGTGCCAGCAGCCGAAACGCTGATCCTTATGAAAAACTGTTTTTT.

The chain combines TRBV4-3 with TRBJ2-3; 14 positions match TRBD2. The CDR3 extends over 18 amino acids. The V gene end was trimmed by 0 bases and the J gene end by 6 bases; junction bases not matched to a gene: 8. Germline V CDR1 and CDR2: LGHNA, YSLEER. CDR3 amino acids: CASSQETGLAGVPDTQYF. The CDR3, as DNA: TGCGCCAGCAGCCAAGAAACGGGACTAGCGGGGGTACCCGATACGCAGTATTTT.

The chain carries TRBV27 and TRBJ1-2; D uncertain. Germline CDR1 and CDR2: MNHEY and SMNVEV (reference sequence). The CDR3 is 13 residues long. Deletions cut 3 bases from V and 6 bases from J, with 11 bases between. CDR3 coding DNA: TGTGCCAGCAGTTTCAACATCTTCGATGGCTACACCTTC. Its translation is CASSFNIFDGYTF.

This clone was detected a few times. The chain employs TRBV7-9 and TRBJ2-7; D may be TRBD2 (5 bases). This CDR3 has 12 amino acids. V was trimmed by 11 bases and J by 7 bases, leaving 18 bases between them. CDR1 is SEHNR, CDR2 FQNEAQ, per germline (reference sequence). CDR3 sequence (DNA): TGTGCCTCCGGAGGCAGTCCTCGAGAGCAGTACTTC. Translated: CASGGSPREQYF.

The rearrangement joins TRBV30 to TRBJ1-1; D gene uncertain. Germline values: CDR1 GTSNPN, CDR2 SVGIG (reference sequence). The CDR3 has 13 amino acids. V lost 5 bases and J lost 8, with 18 bases in between. DNA of the CDR3: TGTGCCTGGGGCCAAGCGGCCCAGAGGGAAGCTTTCTTT. It specifies CAWGQAAQREAFF. Combining the CDR3 with reference TRBV30 and TRBJ1-1 gives the whole variable domain SQTIHQWPATLVQPVGSPLSLECTVEGTSNPNLYWYRQAAGRGLQLLFYSVGIGQISSEVPQNLSASRPQDRQFILSSKKLLLSDSGFYLCAWGQAAQREAFFGQGTRLTVV.

The chain recombines TRBV6-5 with TRBJ1-2, with 9 bases identical to TRBD1. The germline gives CDR1 MNHEY, CDR2 SVGAGI. The CDR3 length is 15 residues. The J segment lost 0 bases and the V segment lost 7 bases, leaving 6 bases of the junction unmatched. The CDR3 coding sequence is TGTGCCAGCACCACGGGACAGGGCGCTAACTATGGCTACACCTTC. Translating it yields CASTTGQGANYGYTF.

This clone was detected once. This chain links TRBV5-1 with TRBJ2-3; 11 bases match TRBD2. The CDR3 runs 17 residues. Germline CDR1 reads SGHRS; CDR2 reads YFSETQ. With V trimmed by 4 bases and J by 5 bases, 12 bases remained unmatched. CDR3 DNA: TGCGCCAGCAGCCGAACCGTACTAGCGGGAGCCGAAGATACGCAGTATTTT. It translates to CASSRTVLAGAEDTQYF.

The rearrangement links TRBV10-3 to TRBJ1-1; no clear D gene. The CDR3 is 14 residues long. Germline CDR1 is ENHRY and CDR2 is SYGVKD. V was pared by 3 bases and J by 8 bases, with 16 bases between. The CDR3 is CAISDGRLGSEAFF. The DNA of the CDR3 is TGTGCCATCAGTGATGGGAGGTTGGGTTCCGAAGCTTTCTTT.

This chain connects TRBV7-9 to TRBJ1-6; TRBD1 is a possible D gene (6 bases). Germline lookup yields CDR1 SEHNR and CDR2 FQNEAQ (reference sequence). Deletions cut 3 bases from V and 7 bases from J, with 13 bases between. This CDR3 has 15 residues. The CDR3 DNA reads as TGTGCCAGCAGCTTTTATAACAGGGCCAATTCACCCCTCCACTTT. Residues: CASSFYNRANSPLHF. The whole variable domain, filled in from reference TRBV7-9 and TRBJ1-6, reads DTGVSQNPRHKITKRGQNVTFRCDPISEHNRLYWYRQTLGQGPEFLTYFQNEAQLEKSRLLSDRFSAERPKGSFSTLEIQRTEQGDSAMYLCASSFYNRANSPLHFGNGTRLTVT.